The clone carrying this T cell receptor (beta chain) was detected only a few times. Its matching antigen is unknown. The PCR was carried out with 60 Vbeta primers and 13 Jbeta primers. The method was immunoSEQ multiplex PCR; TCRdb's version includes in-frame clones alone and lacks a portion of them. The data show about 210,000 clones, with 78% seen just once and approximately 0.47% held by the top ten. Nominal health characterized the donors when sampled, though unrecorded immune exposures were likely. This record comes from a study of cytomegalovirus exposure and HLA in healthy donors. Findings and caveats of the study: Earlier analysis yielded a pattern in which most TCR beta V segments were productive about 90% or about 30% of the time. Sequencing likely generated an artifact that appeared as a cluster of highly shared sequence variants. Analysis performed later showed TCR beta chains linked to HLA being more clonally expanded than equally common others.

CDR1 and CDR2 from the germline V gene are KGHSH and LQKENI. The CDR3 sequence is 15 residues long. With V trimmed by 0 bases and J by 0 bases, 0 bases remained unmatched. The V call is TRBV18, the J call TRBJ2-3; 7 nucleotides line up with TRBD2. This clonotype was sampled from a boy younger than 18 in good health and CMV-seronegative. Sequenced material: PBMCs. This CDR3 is CASSPPAGSTDTQYF. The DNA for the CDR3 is TGTGCCAGCTCACCACCAGCGGGGAGCACAGATACGCAGTATTTT.